The 14 T cell receptor beta chains below come from one sample, sequenced in a study of blood T cell repertoires in COVID-19. Sequencing was performed with immunoSEQ multiplex PCR; in TCRdb, only in-frame clones are kept and a portion is missing. The sample lists 150,000 or so clones; 84% were seen once. The sequenced sample was peripheral blood. These receptors were obtained from a human donor in a cohort sampled during active COVID-19.

The rearrangement joins TRBV10-3 to TRBJ1-2, with 7 bases aligning to TRBD1. The junction had 6 bases not matched to a gene; V was cut back by 7 bases and J by 7 bases. CDR3 length: 12 amino acids. Germline CDR1 and CDR2: ENHRY and SYGVKD. This CDR3 is CAITGQVGGYTF. The CDR3 DNA follows: TGTGCCATCACCGGACAGGTCGGTGGCTACACCTTC.

V is TRBV3-1 (or the pseudogene TRBV3-2) and J is TRBJ1-4, with a possible D match to TRBD1 (6 bases). V was trimmed by 1 base and J by 4 bases, leaving 16 bases between them. The CDR3 length is 17 residues. Germline V lookup: CDR1 LGHDT, CDR2 YNNKEL (reference sequence). CDR3 in amino acids: CASSQGAGEGGNEKLFF. In DNA, the CDR3 is TGTGCCAGCAGCCAAGGGGCAGGGGAAGGGGGTAATGAAAAACTGTTTTTT.

The chain couples TRBV7-9 to TRBJ1-1, with D unresolved. CDR1 and CDR2 from the germline V gene are SEHNR and FQNEAQ (reference sequence). V was pared by 10 bases and J by 0 bases, with 18 bases between. The CDR3 spans 15 residues. Written as DNA, the CDR3 is TGTGCCACCGCGGTGGCAGCGTCAATGAACACTGAAGCTTTCTTT. Translation gives CATAVAASMNTEAFF.

Only a few counts were recorded for this clone. The chain carries TRBV19 and TRBJ1-4; D perhaps matches TRBD1 (5 bases). V dropped 1 base and J dropped 3 bases, with 9 bases sitting between them. Looked up from germline, CDR1 is LNHDA and CDR2 is SQIVND (reference sequence). This CDR3 is built from 15 residues. CDR3 bases: TGTGCCAGTAGTATAGTAGGGGCGGCTAATGAAAAACTGTTTTTT. Translation: CASSIVGAANEKLFF. Variable domain in full (rest from reference TRBV19 and TRBJ1-4): DGGITQSPKYLFRKEGQNVTLSCEQNLNHDAMYWYRQDPGQGLRLIYYSQIVNDFQKGDIAEGYSVSREKKESFPLTVTSAQKNPTAFYLCASSIVGAANEKLFFGSGTQLSVL.

The chain uses TRBV3-1 (or the pseudogene TRBV3-2) and TRBJ2-2; D ambiguous. The CDR3 sequence is 13 residues long. Germline CDR1 reads LGHDT; CDR2 reads YNNKEL (reference sequence). Trimming cost V 5 bases and J 6 bases, with 10 bases left between them. CDR3 sequence reads: CASSISGAGELFF. The CDR3, as DNA: TGTGCCAGCAGCATTAGTGGAGCCGGGGAGCTGTTTTTT.

The rearrangement uses TRBV2 and TRBJ2-1, with TRBD2 identical over 8 bases. The CDR3 loop spans 11 amino acids. CDR1 is SNHLY and CDR2 is FYNNEI in the germline V gene. J lost 8 bases, V lost 10 bases, and 4 bases had no gene match. The CDR3 here is CATPGGHEQFF. DNA for the CDR3: TGTGCCACCCCGGGAGGGCATGAGCAGTTCTTC.

The chain couples TRBV2 to TRBJ1-6, with 11 nucleotides matching TRBD1. The CDR3 extends over 17 amino acids. V shed 4 bases, J shed 7 bases, and the junction held 9 bases outside the gene matches. The germline CDR1 and CDR2 sequences are SNHLY and FYNNEI. CDR3 loop: CASSGGGQGGANSPLHF. DNA of the CDR3: TGTGCCAGCAGTGGTGGGGGACAGGGGGGTGCCAATTCACCCCTCCACTTT.

V is TRBV6-1 and J is TRBJ1-2; a weak D match, TRBD1 (6 bases). With 4 bases removed from V and 4 bases from J, the gap between germline ends came to 22 bases. CDR3 length: 17 residues. Germline CDR1 reads MNHNS; CDR2 reads SASEGT. In DNA form, the CDR3 reads TGTGCCAGCAGTGCTTGGCGCACAGGGAGCGGCCCCTATGGCTACACCTTC. Translation gives CASSAWRTGSGPYGYTF.

This chain links TRBV5-1 with TRBJ1-1; no firm D call. The CDR3 is 15 residues long. Looked up from germline, CDR1 is SGHRS and CDR2 is YFSETQ. Trimming left V 1 base short and J 1 base short, with 11 bases between. CDR3 amino acids: CASSLFQAGNTEAFF. The CDR3 DNA is TGCGCCAGCAGCTTGTTCCAGGCGGGGAACACTGAAGCTTTCTTT.

This chain links TRBV28 with TRBJ1-4; 7 positions agree with TRBD1. The V gene's germline CDR1 is MDHEN and CDR2 SYDVKM. The CDR3 length is 14 residues. V trimming: 5 bases; J trimming: 8 bases; junction bases outside the gene matches: 8. The chain's CDR3 is CASSTPGGGEKLFF. The CDR3 region has the DNA TGTGCCAGCAGTACCCCAGGGGGTGGAGAAAAACTGTTTTTT.

This clone was seen once. The rearrangement uses TRBV7-2 and TRBJ1-1; TRBD1 aligns across 9 bases. From germline, CDR1 is SGHTA and CDR2 FQGNSA. V was pared by 2 bases and J by 10 bases, with 5 bases of the junction left unmatched. The CDR3 is made up of 13 amino acids. The DNA of the CDR3 is TGTGCCAGCAGCTTACAACACAGGGGGCTAGCTTTCTTT. It encodes CASSLQHRGLAFF.

The CDR3, as DNA: TGTGCCAGCCAGCGGGGGTTCTCTGGAAACACCATATATTTT. This translates into CASQRGFSGNTIYF. The chain combines TRBV13 with TRBJ1-3; D is possibly TRBD1 (5 bases). V dropped 8 bases and J dropped 0 bases, with 11 bases sitting between them. Germline lookup yields CDR1 PRHDT and CDR2 FYEKMQ (reference sequence). The CDR3 runs 14 residues. Based on the CDR3 plus reference TRBV13 and TRBJ1-3, the full variable domain is AAGVIQSPRHLIKEKRETATLKCYPIPRHDTVYWYQQGPGQDPQFLISFYEKMQSDKGSIPDRFSAQQFSDYHSELNMSSLELGDSALYFCASQRGFSGNTIYFGEGSWLTVV.

The V gene is TRBV2, the J gene TRBJ1-2; no firm D call. The ends were cut back, 1 base at V and 7 bases at J, with 7 bases in the middle. This CDR3 spans 12 amino acids. CDR1 SNHLY and CDR2 FYNNEI come from the germline V gene. CDR3 in DNA: TGTGCCAGCAGTGAAGGCGGCACTGGCTACACCTTC. It translates to CASSEGGTGYTF.

The rearrangement links TRBV30 to TRBJ1-5, with 7 bases aligning to TRBD1. The CDR3 loop spans 17 amino acids. Unmatched junction bases numbered 10, after V lost 2 bases and J lost 0 bases. In germline, CDR1 is GTSNPN, CDR2 SVGIG (reference sequence). CDR3 amino acids: CAWSPGTVAYSNQPQHF. CDR3 DNA: TGTGCCTGGAGTCCTGGGACAGTAGCTTATAGCAATCAGCCCCAGCATTTT.